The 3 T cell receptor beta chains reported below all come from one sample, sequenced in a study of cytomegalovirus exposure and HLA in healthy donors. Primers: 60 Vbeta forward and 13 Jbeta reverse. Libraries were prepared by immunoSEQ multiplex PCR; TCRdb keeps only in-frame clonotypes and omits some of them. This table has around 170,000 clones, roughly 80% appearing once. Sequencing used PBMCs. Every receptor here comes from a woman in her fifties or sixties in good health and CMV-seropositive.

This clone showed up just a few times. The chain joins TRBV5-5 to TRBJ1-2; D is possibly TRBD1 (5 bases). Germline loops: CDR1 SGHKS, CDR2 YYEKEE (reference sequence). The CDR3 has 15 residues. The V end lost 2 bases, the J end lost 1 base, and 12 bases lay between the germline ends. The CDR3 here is CASSFLDRDNYGYTF. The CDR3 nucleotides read TGTGCCAGCAGCTTCCTCGACAGAGATAACTATGGCTACACCTTC.

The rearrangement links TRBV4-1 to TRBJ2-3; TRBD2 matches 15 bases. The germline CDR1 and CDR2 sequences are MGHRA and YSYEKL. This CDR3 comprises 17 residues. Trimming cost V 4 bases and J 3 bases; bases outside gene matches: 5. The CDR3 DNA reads TGCGCCAGCAGCCTCGGGACTAGCGGGGGGCTGACAGATACGCAGTATTTT. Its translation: CASSLGTSGGLTDTQYF.

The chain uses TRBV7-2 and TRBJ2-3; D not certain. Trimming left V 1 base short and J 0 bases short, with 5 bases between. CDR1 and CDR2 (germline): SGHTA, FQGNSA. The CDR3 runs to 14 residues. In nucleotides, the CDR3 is TGTGCCAGCAGCTTAGATCCTAGCACAGATACGCAGTATTTT. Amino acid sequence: CASSLDPSTDTQYF.